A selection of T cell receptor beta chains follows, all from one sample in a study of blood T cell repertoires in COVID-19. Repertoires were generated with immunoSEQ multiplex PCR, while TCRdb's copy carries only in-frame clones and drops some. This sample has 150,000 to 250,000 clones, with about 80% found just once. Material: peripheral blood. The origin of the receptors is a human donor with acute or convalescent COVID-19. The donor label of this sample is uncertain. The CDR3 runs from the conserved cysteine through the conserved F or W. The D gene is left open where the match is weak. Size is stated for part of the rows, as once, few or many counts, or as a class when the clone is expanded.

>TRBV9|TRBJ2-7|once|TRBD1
CASSGGQEHSYEQYF
TGTGCCAGCAGCGGAGGACAGGAACATTCCTACGAGCAGTACTTC
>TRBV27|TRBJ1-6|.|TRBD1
CASSLKGGGTPLHF
TGTGCCAGCAGTTTGAAAGGGGGCGGGACACCCCTCCACTTT
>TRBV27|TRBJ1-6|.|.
CASSLGGYSLHF
TGTGCCAGCAGTTTGGGAGGATACAGCCTCCACTTT
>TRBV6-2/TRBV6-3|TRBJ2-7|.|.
CASSPYQDSYSYEQYF
TGTGCCAGCAGTCCATACCAGGACAGCTACTCCTACGAGCAGTACTTC
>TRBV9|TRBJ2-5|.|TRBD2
CASSLLAGYQETQYF
TGTGCCAGCAGCCTACTAGCGGGATATCAAGAGACCCAGTACTTC
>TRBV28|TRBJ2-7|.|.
CASSSASSYEQYF
TGTGCCAGCAGTTCCGCCAGCTCCTACGAGCAGTACTTC
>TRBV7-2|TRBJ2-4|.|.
CASSLAPGRNIQYF
TGTGCCAGCAGCTTAGCCCCCGGGAGAAACATTCAGTACTTC
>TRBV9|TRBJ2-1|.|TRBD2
CASTPGLAGHEQFF
TGTGCCAGCACCCCAGGACTAGCGGGACATGAGCAGTTCTTC
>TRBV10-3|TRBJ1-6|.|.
CAISGQDNSPLHF
TGTGCCATCAGTGGACAAGATAATTCACCCCTCCACTTT
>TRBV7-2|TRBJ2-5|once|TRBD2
CASSLEGLAGGGTQYF
TGTGCCAGCAGCTTAGAGGGACTAGCGGGAGGCGGGACCCAGTACTTC
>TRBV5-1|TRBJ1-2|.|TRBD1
CASSIGGQVYGYTF
TGCGCCAGCAGCATTGGGGGACAGGTGTATGGCTACACCTTC
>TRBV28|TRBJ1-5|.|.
CASSGGSGNQPQHF
TGTGCCAGCAGTGGTGGTAGCGGCAATCAGCCCCAGCATTTT
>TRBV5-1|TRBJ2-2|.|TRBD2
CASSSRLAGSTGELFF
TGCGCCAGCAGCTCCCGACTAGCGGGATCCACCGGGGAGCTGTTTTTT
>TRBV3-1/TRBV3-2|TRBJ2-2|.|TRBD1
CASSQDVETGVNTGELFF
TGTGCCAGCAGCCAAGACGTCGAGACAGGGGTGAACACCGGGGAGCTGTTTTTT
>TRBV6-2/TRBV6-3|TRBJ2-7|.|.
CASSYIPSVSSYEQYF
TGTGCCAGCAGTTACATTCCTAGCGTTAGCTCCTACGAGCAGTACTTC
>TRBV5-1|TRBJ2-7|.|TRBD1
CASSSGQPSAYEQYF
TGCGCCAGCAGCTCGGGACAGCCCTCGGCCTACGAGCAGTACTTC
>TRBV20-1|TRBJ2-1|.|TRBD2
CSASRGLAVGEQFF
TGCAGTGCTAGTAGGGGACTAGCGGTTGGTGAGCAGTTCTTC
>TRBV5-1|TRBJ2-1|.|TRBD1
CASSSTGDNNEQFF
TGCGCCAGCAGCTCGACAGGGGATAACAATGAGCAGTTCTTC
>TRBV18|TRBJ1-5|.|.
CASSSLSNSNQPQHF
TGTGCCAGCTCATCCCTGTCTAATAGCAATCAGCCCCAGCATTTT
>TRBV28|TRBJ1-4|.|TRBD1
CASGGQGAREKLFF
TGTGCCAGCGGGGGCCAGGGGGCCCGTGAAAAACTGTTTTTT
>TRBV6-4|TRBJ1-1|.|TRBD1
CASTKTGVNTEAFF
TGTGCCAGCACTAAGACAGGGGTGAACACTGAAGCTTTCTTT
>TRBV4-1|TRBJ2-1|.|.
CASSQGTTGSYNEQFF
TGCGCCAGCAGCCAAGGGACTACCGGCTCCTACAATGAGCAGTTCTTC
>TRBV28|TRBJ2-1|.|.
CASRGLSWQFF
TGTGCCAGCAGGGGCCTGTCTTGGCAGTTCTTC
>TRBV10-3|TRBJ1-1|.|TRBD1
CAISESLTGDTEAFF
TGTGCCATCAGTGAGTCCTTGACAGGGGACACTGAAGCTTTCTTT
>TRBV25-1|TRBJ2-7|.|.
CASSVGVTYEQYF
TGTGCCAGCAGTGTGGGAGTAACCTACGAGCAGTACTTC
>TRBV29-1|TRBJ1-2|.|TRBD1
CSVDFTGVSYGYTF
TGCAGCGTAGACTTCACAGGGGTGAGCTATGGCTACACCTTC
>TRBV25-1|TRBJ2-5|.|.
CASSEPRRAIQETQYF
TGTGCCAGCAGTGAACCCCGCAGGGCGATCCAAGAGACCCAGTACTTC
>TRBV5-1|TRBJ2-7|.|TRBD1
CASSLDRGMHEQYF
TGCGCCAGCAGCTTGGACAGGGGTATGCACGAGCAGTACTTC
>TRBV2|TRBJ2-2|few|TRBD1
CASTTTGASTGELFF
TGTGCCAGCACCACCACAGGGGCGAGCACCGGGGAGCTGTTTTTT
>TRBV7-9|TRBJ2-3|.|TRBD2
CASSLVLADNTDTQYF
TGTGCCAGCAGCTTAGTTCTAGCGGACAACACAGATACGCAGTATTTT
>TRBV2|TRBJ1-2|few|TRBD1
CASSEGDRLDYTF
TGTGCCAGCAGTGAGGGGGACAGGCTAGACTACACCTTC
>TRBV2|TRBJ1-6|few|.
CASKLDFSVYSPLHF
TGTGCCAGCAAGCTTGACTTTTCGGTTTACTCACCCCTCCACTTT
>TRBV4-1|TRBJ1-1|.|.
CASSQESLRAGLDTEAFF
TGCGCCAGCAGCCAAGAATCCCTGAGGGCCGGGTTGGACACTGAAGCTTTCTTT
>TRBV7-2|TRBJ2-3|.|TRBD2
CASSPRTSRADTQYF
TGTGCCAGCAGCCCGAGGACTAGTAGGGCGGATACGCAGTATTTT
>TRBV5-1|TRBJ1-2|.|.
CASSSGQPYGYTF
TGCGCCAGCAGCTCTGGACAGCCATATGGCTACACCTTC
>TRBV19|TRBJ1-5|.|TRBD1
CASSLTGQVGPQHF
TGTGCCAGTAGCCTGACAGGGCAGGTGGGGCCCCAGCATTTT
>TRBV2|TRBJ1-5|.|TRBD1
CASRAGTGGNQPQHF
TGTGCCAGCAGGGCCGGGACAGGGGGGAATCAGCCCCAGCATTTT
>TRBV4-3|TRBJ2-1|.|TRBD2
CASSRGVAGAGDEQFF
TGCGCCAGCAGCAGGGGGGTAGCGGGAGCTGGGGATGAGCAGTTCTTC
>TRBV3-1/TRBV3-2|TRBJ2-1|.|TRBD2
CASSQDMVREGYNEQFF
TGTGCCAGCAGCCAAGATATGGTGCGGGAGGGGTACAATGAGCAGTTCTTC
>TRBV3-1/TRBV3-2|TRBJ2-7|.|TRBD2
CASSQGLAGVYEQYF
TGTGCCAGCAGCCAAGGGCTAGCGGGAGTCTACGAGCAGTACTTC
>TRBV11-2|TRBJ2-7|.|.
CASSFRYEQYF
TGTGCCAGCAGCTTTCGGTACGAGCAGTACTTC
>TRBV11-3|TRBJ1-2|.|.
CASSPAGVQVEYDGYTF
TGTGCCAGCAGCCCCGCGGGGGTACAAGTAGAATATGATGGCTACACCTTC
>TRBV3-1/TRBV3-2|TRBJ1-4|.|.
CASSLDGRGEKLFF
TGTGCCAGCAGCCTGGACGGGAGAGGAGAAAAACTGTTTTTT
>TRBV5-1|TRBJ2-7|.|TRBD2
CASSPGTSGGLEQYF
TGCGCCAGCAGCCCCGGGACTAGCGGGGGCCTCGAGCAGTACTTC
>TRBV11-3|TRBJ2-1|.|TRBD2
CASSLRRESYNEQFF
TGTGCCAGCAGCTTAAGGCGGGAGAGCTACAATGAGCAGTTCTTC
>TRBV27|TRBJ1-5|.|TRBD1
CASSPDRGANQPQHF
TGTGCCAGCAGTCCTGACAGGGGAGCAAATCAGCCCCAGCATTTT
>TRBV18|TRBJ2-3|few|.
CASSPPDRTDTQYF
TGTGCCAGCTCGCCTCCGGACAGAACAGATACGCAGTATTTT
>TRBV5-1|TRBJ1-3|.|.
CASSLSESGNTIYF
TGCGCCAGCAGCCTTAGTGAGTCTGGAAACACCATATATTTT
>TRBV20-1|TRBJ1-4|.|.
CSAPTQGNLFF
TGCAGTGCTCCTACTCAGGGGAACCTGTTTTTT